The clone carrying this T cell receptor (beta chain) came up many times. Its antigen is currently unknown. TCRdb used MiXCR to reprocess the reads, holding one entry per CDR3 protein. This repertoire shows around 100,000 distinct CDR3 sequences, 23% found once; its top ten account for roughly two fifths. This entry is derived from a study of T cell repertoires in cytomegalovirus infection. Overall study findings and caveats: HLA-C-restricted CMV clonotypes gave the most frequent clonotype in two of eight donors.

This TCR was sampled from a human donor in good health (CMV status not recorded). Some clones in this sample may be carry-over from other donors' samples. Sequenced input: CD8+ T cells from PBMCs.

CDR3 loop: CASSQDQAVNTGELFF. CDR3 DNA: TGTGCCAGCAGCCAGGACCAGGCGGTGAACACCGGGGAGCTGTTTTTT. The chain employs TRBV14 and TRBJ2-2, with no clear D. This CDR3 spans 16 amino acids. Germline CDR1 reads SGHDN; CDR2 reads FVKESK. V was cut by 3 bases and J by 1 base, with 12 bases left in between.